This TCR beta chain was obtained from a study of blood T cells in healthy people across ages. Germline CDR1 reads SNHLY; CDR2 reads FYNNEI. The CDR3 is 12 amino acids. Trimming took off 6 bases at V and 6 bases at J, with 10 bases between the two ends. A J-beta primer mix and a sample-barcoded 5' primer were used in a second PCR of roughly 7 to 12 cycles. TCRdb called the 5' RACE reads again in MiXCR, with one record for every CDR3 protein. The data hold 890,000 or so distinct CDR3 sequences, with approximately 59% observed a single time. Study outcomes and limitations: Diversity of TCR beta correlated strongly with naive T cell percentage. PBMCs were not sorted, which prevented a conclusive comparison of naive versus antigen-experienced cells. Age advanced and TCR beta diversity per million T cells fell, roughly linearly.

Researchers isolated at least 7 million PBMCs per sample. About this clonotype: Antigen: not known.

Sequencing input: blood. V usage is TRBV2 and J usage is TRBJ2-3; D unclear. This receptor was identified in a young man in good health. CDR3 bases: TGTGCCAGCAGGTATAGGGCGGATACGCAGTATTTT. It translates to CASRYRADTQYF.